Following are 22 T cell receptor beta chains from one sample sequenced in a study of molecular identifiers for immune sequencing clone quantification. TCRdb passed the PCR reads through MiXCR, listing each CDR3 protein once. The sample contains some 650,000 distinct CDR3 sequences, 15% to 20% of which appear only once. The material sequenced was naive CD8+ T cells from blood, with Jurkat cell RNA spiked in. Subset: FACS-sorted CD8+CD4-CCR7+CD45RA+ naive T cells. Receptors were obtained from a human donor in good health. Some libraries in this study had Jurkat cell RNA spiked in.

This clonotype was counted a few times. CDR3 sequence: CASSYRVVGELFF. In nucleotides, the CDR3 is TGTGCCAGCAGTTATAGGGTTGTCGGGGAGCTGTTTTTT. The chain links TRBV6-6 to TRBJ2-2; D remains ambiguous. V was shortened by 3 bases and J by 7 bases, with 9 bases between the two germline ends. The CDR3 extends over 13 amino acids. Germline CDR1 MNHNY, CDR2 SVGAGI (reference sequence).

This clonotype was seen ten or more times. The V gene is TRBV30, the J gene TRBJ1-1; D gene uncertain. V shed 0 bases and J shed 1 base, with 9 bases lying between them. Germline CDR1 GTSNPN, CDR2 SVGIG (reference sequence). The CDR3 covers 14 residues. CDR3 coding DNA: TGTGCCTGGAGTGTAATAAACAAGAACACTGAAGCTTTCTTT. Translation gives CAWSVINKNTEAFF.

Worth noting for this clonotype: A junction boundary mismatches the germline segment, possibly from a read error. The chain combines TRBV2 with TRBJ2-3; 9 nucleotides line up with TRBD2. Germline values: CDR1 SNHLY, CDR2 FYNNEI. The CDR3 has 15 residues. The CDR3 reads CTSTVVAGEADTQYF. In DNA, the CDR3 is TGTACCAGCACGGTGGTAGCGGGGGAGGCAGATACGCAGTATTTT.

This clonotype was observed many times. The CDR3 DNA follows: TGCAGCGTTCCTAAGGGGGGCACTGAAGCTTTCTTT. Amino acid sequence: CSVPKGGTEAFF. The chain combines TRBV29-1 with TRBJ1-1; a possible D gene is TRBD1 (6 bases). The V and J ends lost 5 bases and 4 bases respectively, with 11 bases between them. The germline gives CDR1 SQVTM, CDR2 ANQGSEA. CDR3 length: 12 residues. The full variable domain, its missing parts supplied by reference TRBV29-1 and TRBJ1-1, is SAVISQKPSRDICQRGTSLTIQCQVDSQVTMMFWYRQQPGQSLTLIATANQGSEATYESGFVIDKFPISRPNLTFSTLTVSNMSPEDSSIYLCSVPKGGTEAFFGQGTRLTVV.

There are many counts of this clonotype. The chain employs TRBV4-3 and TRBJ2-7; TRBD2 agrees at 11 bases. Germline lookup yields CDR1 LGHNA and CDR2 YSLEER. The CDR3 sequence is 16 residues long. After removal of 0 bases from V and 7 bases from J, the junction contained 8 bases not matched to a gene. CDR3 in amino acids: CASSQDIAGGRKEQYF. For the CDR3, the DNA is TGCGCCAGCAGCCAAGATATAGCGGGGGGGCGTAAGGAGCAGTACTTC.

In this sample, this clonotype turned up many times. The chain links TRBV27 to TRBJ1-3, with D hard to call. This CDR3 has 17 residues. Germline CDR1 is MNHEY and CDR2 is SMNVEV (reference sequence). Trimming took 0 bases from V and 0 from J, leaving 12 bases between them. As DNA, the CDR3 is TGTGCCAGCAGTTTATCGTATGGACTCCCCTCTGGAAACACCATATATTTT. Encoded protein: CASSLSYGLPSGNTIYF.

Regarding this clonotype: One base away lies a much larger clone, so this may be a sequencing read error. The gene calls are TRBV3-1 and TRBJ2-7; a weak D match, TRBD1 (5 bases). Germline loops: CDR1 LGHDT, CDR2 YNNKEL (reference sequence). The CDR3 length is 14 residues. For the CDR3, the DNA is TGTGCCAGCAGCCCAAGACAGCGACGCTACGGGCAGTACTTC. Translated: CASSPRQRRYGQYF.

The chain recombines TRBV5-4 with TRBJ1-2; D may be TRBD1 (5 bases). Trimming pared 3 bases from V and 4 bases from J, leaving 13 bases between. Germline values: CDR1 SGHNT, CDR2 YYREEE (reference sequence). This CDR3 has 14 residues. In DNA, the CDR3 is TGTGCCAGCAGCTACATGGGGCAGGCCTATGGCTACACCTTC. Protein: CASSYMGQAYGYTF.

V usage is TRBV4-3 and J usage is TRBJ1-4; a weak D match, TRBD1 (6 bases). The germline gives CDR1 LGHNA, CDR2 YSLEER. The CDR3 is 16 amino acids. V shed 3 bases and J shed 7 bases, with 18 bases lying between them. CDR3 sequence reads: CASSHVSRGDGEKLFF. The CDR3 coding sequence is TGCGCCAGCAGCCATGTCTCCAGGGGAGATGGTGAAAAACTGTTTTTT.

At least ten counts were recorded for this clonotype. For the CDR3, the DNA is TGTGCCAGCGCTAAGCGGGGGGCTGGTCAGCCCCAGCATTTT. Protein sequence: CASAKRGAGQPQHF. This chain connects TRBV21-1 to TRBJ1-5; TRBD1 was called by the table and not checked on the DNA. TRBV21-1 is deemed a pseudogene. The CDR3 extends over 14 amino acids.

This clonotype has ten or more counts. The V call is TRBV6-5, the J call TRBJ1-5; D is unclear. CDR1 is MNHEY and CDR2 is SVGAGI in the germline V gene. The length of the CDR3 is 16 residues. The germline V and J ends were trimmed by 0 bases and 0 bases, with 9 bases remaining between them. CDR3 DNA sequence: TGTGCCAGCAGTTACTCTTGGAGGGCTAGCAATCAGCCCCAGCATTTT. Protein product: CASSYSWRASNQPQHF.

As for this clonotype: A read error may account for a junction end that differs from germline. The chain combines TRBV4-3 with TRBJ1-1; possible D gene TRBD1, 6 bases. This CDR3 spans 16 amino acids. The germline CDR1 and CDR2 sequences are LGHNA and YSLEER. CDR3 DNA: TGCGCCAGCAGCCAAGACCGGGGGGCGGGGGTCACTGAAGTTTTCTTT. This encodes CASSQDRGAGVTEVFF.

This clonotype appeared many times. The chain links TRBV6-2 or TRBV6-3 to TRBJ2-7; TRBD2 aligns across 10 bases. The germline gives CDR1 MNHEY, CDR2 SVGEGT. The ends lost 5 bases at V and 0 bases at J; junction bases unmatched: 4. This CDR3 has 15 residues. CDR3 nucleotides: TGTGCCAGCAGTGCCCGGACTAGCGGCTCCTACGAGCAGTACTTC. Encoded protein: CASSARTSGSYEQYF.

This clonotype was detected many times. This chain's CDR3 is CASSLGLPGTYEQYF. The DNA for the CDR3 is TGTGCCAGCAGCTTAGGTCTACCAGGCACCTACGAGCAGTACTTC. The V gene is TRBV11-2, the J gene TRBJ2-7, with D uncertain. Per germline, CDR1 SGHAT and CDR2 FQNNGV. The CDR3 length is 15 residues. V lost 1 base, J lost 2 bases, and 12 bases lay in between.

Only a few counts were recorded for this clonotype. V usage is TRBV7-9 and J usage is TRBJ2-7, with TRBD2 matching 8 bases. CDR1 and CDR2 from the germline V gene are SEHNR and FQNEAQ (reference sequence). Losses at the gene ends were 5 bases for V and 3 bases for J; bases not matched to a gene: 6. The length of the CDR3 is 14 residues. The CDR3 region has the DNA TGTGCCAGCAGCCGGGGGGGGGGCCACTACGAGCAGTACTTC. Translated, it gives CASSRGGGHYEQYF.

This clonotype was detected ten times or more. The chain couples TRBV20-1 to TRBJ2-7; the match to TRBD2 covers 10 bases. The germline gives CDR1 DFQATT, CDR2 SNEGSKA (reference sequence). V gave up 4 bases and J gave up 5 bases; unmatched junction bases: 8. The CDR3 extends over 14 amino acids. CDR3 nucleotide sequence: TGCAGTGCTAAACTAGCGGGGACACCCCACGAGCAGTACTTC. Amino acid sequence: CSAKLAGTPHEQYF.

This clonotype has more than one count but fewer than ten. This chain links TRBV12-3 or TRBV12-4 with TRBJ1-2, with D possibly being TRBD1 (6 bases). The CDR3 length is 12 residues. The germline V and J ends were trimmed by 3 bases and 8 bases, with 10 bases remaining between them. The CDR3 loop reads CASSLGALGYTF. CDR3 DNA sequence: TGTGCCAGCAGTTTGGGGGCGCTCGGCTACACCTTC.

This clonotype was counted a few times. V gene TRBV4-3 combines with J gene TRBJ1-2; tentative D call: TRBD1 (5 bases). The CDR3 is 17 amino acids. V was shortened by 1 base and J by 1 base, with 16 bases between the two germline ends. Germline CDR1 LGHNA, CDR2 YSLEER. The CDR3 bases are TGCGCCAGCAGCCAAGTTCACCGGGACCTTGATAACTATGGCTACACCTTC. This sequence encodes CASSQVHRDLDNYGYTF.

The rearrangement joins TRBV4-1 to TRBJ1-1; D uncertain. V lost 0 bases to trimming and J lost 3 bases, with 11 bases between them. The CDR3 extends over 15 amino acids. CDR1 is MGHRA, CDR2 YSYEKL, per germline. As DNA, the CDR3 is TGCGCCAGCAGCCAAGAATTGGGAATAGACACTGAAGCTTTCTTT. Amino acids: CASSQELGIDTEAFF.

This clonotype was found a few times. This chain links TRBV7-3 with TRBJ2-1, with D perhaps matching TRBD2 (6 bases). Trimming left V 0 bases short and J 0 bases short, with 9 bases between. The CDR3 is 16 residues long. In germline, CDR1 is SGHTA, CDR2 FQGTGA. The CDR3 region is CASSLTAGSSYNEQFF. The CDR3 region has the DNA TGTGCCAGCAGCTTAACGGCGGGGAGCTCCTACAATGAGCAGTTCTTC.

In its sample, this clonotype was seen many times. V is TRBV19 and J is TRBJ1-1; possibly TRBD1 for D (5 bases). CDR1 is LNHDA, CDR2 SQIVND, per germline (reference sequence). CDR3 length equals 14 residues. V was trimmed by 5 bases and J by 3 bases, leaving 13 bases between them. This CDR3 is CASSYGMGDTEAFF. CDR3 DNA: TGTGCCAGTAGTTATGGAATGGGGGACACTGAAGCTTTCTTT.

In the case of this clonotype: Relative to the germline gene, one junction end is altered; a read error may explain this. The rearrangement uses TRBV20-1 and TRBJ1-3; D is unresolved. CDR1 and CDR2 (germline): DFQATT, SNEGSKA (reference sequence). This CDR3 is 13 amino acids long. The CDR3 reads CSTRDMVENTIYF. DNA of the CDR3: TGCAGTACTAGAGATATGGTGGAAAACACCATATATTTT.